Reported below is one T cell receptor (beta chain). This clonotype occurred many times. Its antigen is unknown. No qualities accompany the bases; no much larger clone lies one base away. The data were taken from a study of regulatory T cells in long-lasting Graves disease (dated by TCRdb to the early 2020s). Background for the entire study: Newly diagnosed Graves' disease patients had taken antithyroid drugs for less than 3 months. Patients with persistent Graves' disease were compared with patients with newly diagnosed Graves' disease using TCR sequencing and RNA sequencing of peripheral blood. The study took place in China and was registered as a clinical trial. A total of some 35 samples underwent TCR sequencing, from roughly 13 patients with persistent Graves' disease and roughly 20 patients with newly diagnosed Graves' disease.

The CDR3, from cysteine to phenylalanine, totals 12 residues. Only the CDR3 part of the read is kept: 36 bases, read in frame from the first base. V loses 4 bases, J loses 14 bases, and the germline ends lie 13 bases apart. From the germline V gene (reference sequence), CDR1 is SGHKS and CDR2 is YYEKEE. The study at large found these results: Only the TCR beta chain was sequenced and analyzed. Preferential use of TRBV28, TRBJ1-2 and TRBJ2-5 was observed in persistent disease, whereas TRBV20-1 and TRBJ2-1 were favored in newly diagnosed disease. Because the primary lesion, thyroid tissue, could not be accessed, the study looked at peripheral blood alone. Lower TCR Shannon entropy and fewer highly expanded clones were observed in persistent Graves' disease patients than in newly diagnosed patients, which suggested clonal expansion. As a limitation, the authors acknowledged that the small sample size may reduce accuracy. Patients with persistent disease shared more public clonotypes (around 2,700) than newly diagnosed patients did (966).

The time point label on this specimen signifies: newly diagnosed GD, antithyroid drugs for less than 3 months. For both TCR sequencing and RNA sequencing, RNA was extracted from PBMCs using TRIzol. The diagnosis of Graves' disease was made according to American Thyroid Association guidelines. Patients were recruited from an endocrinology department in Xi'an, China. From each patient, nine milliliters of peripheral blood was collected into an EDTA anticoagulant tube. Ficoll Paque Plus density gradient separation was used to isolate PBMCs, and no further T cell sorting was performed. An Agilent 2100 Bioanalyzer and agarose gel were used to assess RNA quality, and a NanoDrop 2000 was used to measure RNA concentration. Preparation of the library involved multiplex PCR. TCRdb lists the instrument as Illumina HiSeq 4000. TCR beta libraries were built with iRepertoire HTBI primers and Arm-PCR amplification of CDR3 regions. PCR products were gel purified before sequencing. The original pipeline was this. A total of under 80 TRBV and 14 TRBJ segments were identified across samples and were used for gene usage analysis of CDR3 amino acid clonotypes. COPE and FqMerger were used to merge the filtered high-quality paired reads into contigs. BLAST was used to align contigs to the IMGT TRBV, TRBD and TRBJ reference genes, and CDR3 was defined following IMGT. Any clonotype with a frequency above 0.1% was counted as a highly expanded clone. Shannon entropy served as the measure of repertoire diversity, while the Gini coefficient captured V-J evenness. Clonotypes shared by more than one individual were considered public. TCRdb redid the processing of the public reads, applying fastp at Q25 and MiXCR, and retained in-frame beta chains. Each record represents a unique CDR3 protein, reported with the most common genes and DNA among its rows. The V and J calls shown here were made by TCRdb, not taken from the authors' results. Across this sample there are approximately 300,000 distinct CDR3 sequences, with 18% seen only once. Clones ranked in the top ten supply less than 45% of the sample.

This specimen was peripheral blood mononuclear cells (PBMCs), taken at new diagnosis, from a patient treated with antithyroid drugs. The sequence came from a female donor with Graves disease. The V and J genes are TRBV5-5 and TRBJ1-6, with the D gene uncertain. The CDR3 region has the sequence CASSPSWDALHF. The DNA sequence is as follows: TGTGCCAGCAGCCCCAGTTGGGATGCCCTCCACTTT. Where the CDR3 stops, the reference TRBV5-5 and TRBJ1-6 genes take over; the full variable domain is DAGVTQSPTHLIKTRGQQVTLRCSPISGHKSVSWYQQVLGQGPQFIFQYYEKEERGRGNFPDRFSARQFPNYSSELNVNALLLGDSALYLCASSPSWDALHFGNGTRLTVT.